One TCR beta chain is described in this entry. Its target is unknown. Donors had no recently reported acute infections or vaccinations and were HIV-negative. TCRdb keeps only in-frame clones here, not all; method: immunoSEQ multiplex PCR. This sample has 850,000 to 1,200,000 clones, with around 74% found just once. The data originate from a study of shared clonotypes between healthy human individuals. The CDR3 runs to 13 residues. V lost 2 bases and J 2 bases, leaving 1 base between the germline ends. CDR1 is LGHNA and CDR2 is YSLEER in the germline V gene. Study-wide results and caveats: An anticipated effect of sequencing depth on clonotype sharing among donors was recognized. In general, naive subsets displayed greater estimated richness than memory subsets did. Sharing across a few donors was seen in 4% to 5.5% of naive CD4 clonotypes.

This chain joins TRBV4-3 and TRBJ2-6, with D hard to call. The sequenced material came from memory CD4+ T cells sorted from blood. The subset is: CD45RA-negative fraction. The sequence came from a man between 18 and 35 years old in good health. The CDR3 sequence: CASSQPGANVLTF. CDR3 nucleotides: TGCGCCAGCAGCCAACCTGGGGCCAACGTCCTGACTTTC.